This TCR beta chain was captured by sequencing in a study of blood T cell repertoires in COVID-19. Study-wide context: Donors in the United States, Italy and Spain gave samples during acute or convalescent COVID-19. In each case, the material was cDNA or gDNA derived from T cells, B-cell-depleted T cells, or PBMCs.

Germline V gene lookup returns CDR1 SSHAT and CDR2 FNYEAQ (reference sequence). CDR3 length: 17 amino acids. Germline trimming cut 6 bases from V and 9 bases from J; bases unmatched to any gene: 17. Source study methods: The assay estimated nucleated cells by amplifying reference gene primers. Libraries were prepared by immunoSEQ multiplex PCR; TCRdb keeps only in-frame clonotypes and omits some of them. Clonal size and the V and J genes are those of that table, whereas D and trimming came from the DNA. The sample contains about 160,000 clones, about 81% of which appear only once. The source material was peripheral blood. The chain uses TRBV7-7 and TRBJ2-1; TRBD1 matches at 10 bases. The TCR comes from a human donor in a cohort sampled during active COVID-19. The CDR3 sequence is CASSSLALGTGASEQFF. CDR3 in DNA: TGTGCCAGCAGTTCCTTGGCGCTTGGGACAGGGGCGAGTGAGCAGTTCTTC.